The clone carrying this T cell receptor (beta chain) was seen only a few times. Antigen unknown. Using unique molecular identifiers, the investigators prepared the TCRbeta library. MiXCR, run by TCRdb on the PCR reads, gives a single entry per CDR3 protein. The sample shows around 960,000 distinct CDR3 sequences, roughly 31% of them seen only once. This specimen belongs to a study of T-cell reconstitution after alpha-beta-depleted transplantation in children. Study-level points and caveats: Where alpha-beta T cells came from about two months after transplant was reportedly several hundred expanded graft clones. High day-60 TCRbeta diversity in some patients came from surviving recipient T cells and thymic progenitors. A year had passed since transplant, and T-cell counts and diversity by then came mostly from newly produced T cells.

CDR1 is SQVTM, CDR2 ANQGSEA, per germline. CDR3 length: 14 amino acids. J lost 5 bases, V lost 4 bases, and 9 bases had no gene match. This specimen consisted of PBMCs, mostly from graft donor cells, obtained 360 days after TCRalphabeta/CD19-depleted stem cell transplant. The V call is TRBV29-1, the J call TRBJ2-3; 7 bases agree with TRBD2. The source is a boy under two years old who had a stem cell transplant for SCID, so the T cells may come from the graft donor. The CDR3 loop reads CSVVQAGPGDTQYF. Written as DNA, the CDR3 is TGCAGCGTTGTTCAAGCGGGGCCGGGAGATACGCAGTATTTT.